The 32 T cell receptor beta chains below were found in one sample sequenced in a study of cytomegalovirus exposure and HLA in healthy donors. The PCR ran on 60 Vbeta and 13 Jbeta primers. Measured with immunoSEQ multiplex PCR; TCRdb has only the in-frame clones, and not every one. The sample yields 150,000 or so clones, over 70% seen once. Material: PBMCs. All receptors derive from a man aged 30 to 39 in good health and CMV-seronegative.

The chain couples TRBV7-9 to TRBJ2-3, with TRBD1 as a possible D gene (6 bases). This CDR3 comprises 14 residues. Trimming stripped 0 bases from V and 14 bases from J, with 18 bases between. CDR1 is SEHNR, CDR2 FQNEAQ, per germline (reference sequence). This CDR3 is CASSLATGQEQWYF. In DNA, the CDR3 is TGTGCCAGCAGCTTAGCGACAGGCCAAGAGCAGTGGTATTTT.

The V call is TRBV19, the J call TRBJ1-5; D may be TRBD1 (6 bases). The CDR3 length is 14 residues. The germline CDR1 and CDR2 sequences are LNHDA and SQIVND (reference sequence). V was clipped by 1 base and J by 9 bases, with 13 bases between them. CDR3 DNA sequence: TGTGCCAGTAGTATAGCGGACAGTTCCGGGCCCCAGCATTTT. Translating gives CASSIADSSGPQHF.

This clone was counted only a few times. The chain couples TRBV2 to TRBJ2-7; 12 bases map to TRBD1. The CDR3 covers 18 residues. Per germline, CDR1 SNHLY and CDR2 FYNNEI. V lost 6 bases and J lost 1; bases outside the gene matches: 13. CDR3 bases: TGTGCCAGCAGAAAACCCGAGGGACAGGGGGCAGGGTCCTACGAGCAGTACTTC. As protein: CASRKPEGQGAGSYEQYF.

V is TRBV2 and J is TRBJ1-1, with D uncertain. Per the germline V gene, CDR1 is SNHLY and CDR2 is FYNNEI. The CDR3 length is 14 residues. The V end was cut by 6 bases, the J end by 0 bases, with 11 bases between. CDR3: CASRPTRMNTEAFF. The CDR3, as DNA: TGTGCCAGCAGGCCGACACGGATGAACACTGAAGCTTTCTTT.

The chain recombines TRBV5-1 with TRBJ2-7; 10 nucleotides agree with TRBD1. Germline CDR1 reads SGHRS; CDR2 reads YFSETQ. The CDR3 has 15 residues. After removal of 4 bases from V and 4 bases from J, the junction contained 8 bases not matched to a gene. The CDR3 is CASSVDRGLRYEQYF. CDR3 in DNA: TGCGCCAGCAGCGTCGACAGGGGGCTGAGGTACGAGCAGTACTTC.

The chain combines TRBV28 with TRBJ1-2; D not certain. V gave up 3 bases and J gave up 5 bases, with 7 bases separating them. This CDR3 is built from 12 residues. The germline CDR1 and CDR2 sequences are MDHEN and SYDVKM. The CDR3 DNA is TGTGCCAGCAGTTTTGGAGGGTATGGCTACACCTTC. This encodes CASSFGGYGYTF.

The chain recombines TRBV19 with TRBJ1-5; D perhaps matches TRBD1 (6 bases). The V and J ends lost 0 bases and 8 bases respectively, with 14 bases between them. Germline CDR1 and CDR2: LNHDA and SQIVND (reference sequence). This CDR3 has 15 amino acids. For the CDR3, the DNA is TGTGCCAGTAGTATAGATCTGACAGGTAGGAAGCCCCAGCATTTT. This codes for CASSIDLTGRKPQHF.

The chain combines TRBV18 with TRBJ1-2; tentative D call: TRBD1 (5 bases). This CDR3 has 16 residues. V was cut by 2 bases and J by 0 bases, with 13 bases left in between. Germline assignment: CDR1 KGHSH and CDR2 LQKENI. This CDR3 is CASSPRSAGANYGYTF. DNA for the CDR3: TGTGCCAGCTCACCAAGGTCAGCGGGGGCTAACTATGGCTACACCTTC.

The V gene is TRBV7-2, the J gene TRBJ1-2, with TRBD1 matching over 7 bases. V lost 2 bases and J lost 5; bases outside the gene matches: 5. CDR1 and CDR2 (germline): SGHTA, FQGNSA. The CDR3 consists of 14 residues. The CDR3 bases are TGTGCCAGCAGCTTACCCGGGACAGTTTATGGCTACACCTTC. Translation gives CASSLPGTVYGYTF.

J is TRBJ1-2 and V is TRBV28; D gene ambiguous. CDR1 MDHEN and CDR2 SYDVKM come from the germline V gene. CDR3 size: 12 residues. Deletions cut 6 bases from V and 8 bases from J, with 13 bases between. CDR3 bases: TGTGCCAGCAGACCCGAGGGTAGGGGCTACACCTTC. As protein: CASRPEGRGYTF.

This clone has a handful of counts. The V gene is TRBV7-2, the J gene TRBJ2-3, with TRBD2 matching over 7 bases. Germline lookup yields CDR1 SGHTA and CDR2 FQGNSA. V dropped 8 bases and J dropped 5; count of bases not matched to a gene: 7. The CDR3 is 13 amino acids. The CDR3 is CASRAGVLDTQYF. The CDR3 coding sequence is TGTGCCAGCCGCGCGGGAGTATTAGATACGCAGTATTTT.

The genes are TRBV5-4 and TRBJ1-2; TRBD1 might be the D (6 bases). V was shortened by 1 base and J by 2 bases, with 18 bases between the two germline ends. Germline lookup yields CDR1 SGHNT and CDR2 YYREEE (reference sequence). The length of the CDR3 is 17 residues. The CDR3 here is CASSLKVLGDTNYGYTF. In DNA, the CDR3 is TGTGCCAGCAGCTTGAAGGTCTTGGGGGACACGAACTATGGCTACACCTTC.

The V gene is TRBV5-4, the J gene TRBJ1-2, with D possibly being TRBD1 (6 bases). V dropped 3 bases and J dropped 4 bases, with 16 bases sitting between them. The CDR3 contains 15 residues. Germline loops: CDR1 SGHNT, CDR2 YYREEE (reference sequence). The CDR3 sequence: CASSSYRVGAYGYTF. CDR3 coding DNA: TGTGCCAGCAGCTCCTACAGGGTGGGTGCCTATGGCTACACCTTC.

The CDR3, as DNA: TGCGCCAGCAGCGTGGACATCTCTGGAAACACCATATATTTT. Its protein is CASSVDISGNTIYF. The chain couples TRBV5-1 to TRBJ1-3; D might be TRBD1 (5 bases). The CDR3 covers 14 residues. Germline CDR1 and CDR2: SGHRS and YFSETQ. The ends were cut back, 4 bases at V and 0 bases at J, with 8 bases in the middle.

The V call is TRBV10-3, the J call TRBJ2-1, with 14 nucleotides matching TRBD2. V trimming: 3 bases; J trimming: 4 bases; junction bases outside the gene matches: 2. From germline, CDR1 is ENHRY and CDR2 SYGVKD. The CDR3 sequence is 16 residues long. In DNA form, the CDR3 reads TGTGCCATCAGTGATGGACTAGCGGGGGGTTACAATGAGCAGTTCTTC. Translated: CAISDGLAGGYNEQFF.

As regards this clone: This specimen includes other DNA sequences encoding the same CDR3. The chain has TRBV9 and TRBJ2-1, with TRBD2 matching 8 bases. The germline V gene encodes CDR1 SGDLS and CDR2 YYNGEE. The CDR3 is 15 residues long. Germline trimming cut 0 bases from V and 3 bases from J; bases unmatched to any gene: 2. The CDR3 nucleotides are TGTGCCAGCAGCGTAGGAGGGACTAGCTACAATGAGCAGTTCTTC. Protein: CASSVGGTSYNEQFF.

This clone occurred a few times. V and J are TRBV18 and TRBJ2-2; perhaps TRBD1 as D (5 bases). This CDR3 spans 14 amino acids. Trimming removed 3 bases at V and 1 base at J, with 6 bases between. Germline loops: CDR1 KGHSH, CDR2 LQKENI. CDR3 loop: CASSPQGNTGELFF. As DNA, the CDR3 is TGTGCCAGCTCACCCCAGGGGAACACCGGGGAGCTGTTTTTT.

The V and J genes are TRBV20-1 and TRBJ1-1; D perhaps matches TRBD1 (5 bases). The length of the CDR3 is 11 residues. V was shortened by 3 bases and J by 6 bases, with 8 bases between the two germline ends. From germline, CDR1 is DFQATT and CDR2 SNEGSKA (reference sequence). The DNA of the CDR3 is TGCAGTGCTAGGTGGGGCTCTGAAGCTTTCTTT. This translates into CSARWGSEAFF.

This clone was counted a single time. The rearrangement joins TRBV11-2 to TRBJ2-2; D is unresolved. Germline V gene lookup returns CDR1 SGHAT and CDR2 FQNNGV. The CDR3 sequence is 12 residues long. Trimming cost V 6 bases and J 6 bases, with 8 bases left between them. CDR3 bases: TGTGCCAGCAGTACAACAGCCGGGGAGCTGTTTTTT. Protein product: CASSTTAGELFF.

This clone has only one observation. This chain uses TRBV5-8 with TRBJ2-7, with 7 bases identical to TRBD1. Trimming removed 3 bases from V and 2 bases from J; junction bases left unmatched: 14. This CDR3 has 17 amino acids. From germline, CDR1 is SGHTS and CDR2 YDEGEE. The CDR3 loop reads CASSWAGGTGDTYEQYF. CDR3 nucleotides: TGTGCCAGCAGCTGGGCCGGTGGTACAGGGGATACCTACGAGCAGTACTTC. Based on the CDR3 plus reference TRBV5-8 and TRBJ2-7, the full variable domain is EAGVTQSPTHLIKTRGQQATLRCSPISGHTSVYWYQQALGLGLQFLLWYDEGEERNRGNFPPRFSGRQFPNYSSELNVNALELEDSALYLCASSWAGGTGDTYEQYFGPGTRLTVT.

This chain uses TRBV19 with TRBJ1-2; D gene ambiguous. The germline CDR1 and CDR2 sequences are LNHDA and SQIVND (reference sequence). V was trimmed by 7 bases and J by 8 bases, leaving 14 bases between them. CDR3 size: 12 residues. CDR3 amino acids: CASTLDSIGYTF. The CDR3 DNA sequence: TGTGCCAGTACCTTAGACTCGATCGGCTACACCTTC.

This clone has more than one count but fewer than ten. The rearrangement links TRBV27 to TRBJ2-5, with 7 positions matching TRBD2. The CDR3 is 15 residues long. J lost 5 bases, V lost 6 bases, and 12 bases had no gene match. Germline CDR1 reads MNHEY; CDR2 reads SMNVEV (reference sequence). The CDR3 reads CASRQNPAGTETQYF. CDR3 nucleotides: TGTGCCAGCAGACAAAACCCAGCGGGGACGGAGACCCAGTACTTC.

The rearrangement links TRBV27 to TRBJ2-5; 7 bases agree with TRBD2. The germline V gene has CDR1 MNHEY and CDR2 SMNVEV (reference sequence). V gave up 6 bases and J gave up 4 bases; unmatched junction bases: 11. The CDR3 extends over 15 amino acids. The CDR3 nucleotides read TGTGCCAGCAGACCCCTAGCGGCCCCCGGAGAGACCCAGTACTTC. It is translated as CASRPLAAPGETQYF.

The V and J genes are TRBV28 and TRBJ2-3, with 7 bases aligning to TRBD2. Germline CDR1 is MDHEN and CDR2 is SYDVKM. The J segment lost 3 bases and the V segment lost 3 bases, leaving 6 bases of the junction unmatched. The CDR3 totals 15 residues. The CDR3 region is CASSFQRGGTDTQYF. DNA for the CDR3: TGTGCCAGCAGTTTCCAGCGGGGAGGGACAGATACGCAGTATTTT.

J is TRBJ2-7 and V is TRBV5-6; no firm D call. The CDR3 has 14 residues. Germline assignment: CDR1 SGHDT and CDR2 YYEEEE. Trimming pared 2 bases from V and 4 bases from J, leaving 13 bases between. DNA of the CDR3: TGTGCCAGCAGCTTTGGTGCAGGATTATACGAGCAGTACTTC. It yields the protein CASSFGAGLYEQYF.

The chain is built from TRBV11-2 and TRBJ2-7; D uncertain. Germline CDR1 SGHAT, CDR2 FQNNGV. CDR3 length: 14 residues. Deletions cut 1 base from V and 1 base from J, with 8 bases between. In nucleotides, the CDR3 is TGTGCCAGCAGCTTAGTTGTCCGTTCCTACGAGCAGTACTTC. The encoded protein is CASSLVVRSYEQYF.

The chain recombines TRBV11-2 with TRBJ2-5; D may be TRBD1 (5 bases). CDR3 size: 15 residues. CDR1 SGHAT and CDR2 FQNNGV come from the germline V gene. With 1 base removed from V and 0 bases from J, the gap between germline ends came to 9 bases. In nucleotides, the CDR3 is TGTGCCAGCAGCTTAGGTGGGGCGTACCAAGAGACCCAGTACTTC. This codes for CASSLGGAYQETQYF. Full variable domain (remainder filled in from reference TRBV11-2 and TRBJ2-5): EAGVAQSPRYKIIEKRQSVAFWCNPISGHATLYWYQQILGQGPKLLIQFQNNGVVDDSQLPKDRFSAERLKGVDSTLKIQPAKLEDSAVYLCASSLGGAYQETQYFGPGTRLLVL.

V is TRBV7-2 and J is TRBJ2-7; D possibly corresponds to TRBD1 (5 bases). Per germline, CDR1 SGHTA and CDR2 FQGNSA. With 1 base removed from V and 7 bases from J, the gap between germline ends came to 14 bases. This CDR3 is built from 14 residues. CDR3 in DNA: TGTGCCAGCAGCTTAGGGGGCACCCCTAGAGAGCAGTACTTC. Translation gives CASSLGGTPREQYF.

CDR3 DNA: TGCGCCAGCAGCTTTGGGACTAGCCTCTACGAGCAGTACTTC. It is translated as CASSFGTSLYEQYF. The chain couples TRBV5-1 to TRBJ2-7; 9 positions match TRBD2. The CDR3 is 14 amino acids. V shed 2 bases, J shed 3 bases, and the junction held 3 bases outside the gene matches. Germline V gives CDR1 SGHRS, CDR2 YFSETQ. Full variable domain (outside the CDR3, taken from reference TRBV5-1 and TRBJ2-7): KAGVTQTPRYLIKTRGQQVTLSCSPISGHRSVSWYQQTPGQGLQFLFEYFSETQRNKGNFPGRFSGRQFSNSRSEMNVSTLELGDSALYLCASSFGTSLYEQYFGPGTRLTVT.

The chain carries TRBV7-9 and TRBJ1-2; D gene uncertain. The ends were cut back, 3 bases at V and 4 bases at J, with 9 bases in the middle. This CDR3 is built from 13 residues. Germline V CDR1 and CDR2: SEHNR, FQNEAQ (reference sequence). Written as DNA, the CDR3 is TGTGCCAGCAGCTTCGGTCCTTCCTATGGCTACACCTTC. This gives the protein CASSFGPSYGYTF. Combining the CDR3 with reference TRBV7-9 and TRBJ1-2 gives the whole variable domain DTGVSQNPRHKITKRGQNVTFRCDPISEHNRLYWYRQTLGQGPEFLTYFQNEAQLEKSRLLSDRFSAERPKGSFSTLEIQRTEQGDSAMYLCASSFGPSYGYTFGSGTRLTVV.

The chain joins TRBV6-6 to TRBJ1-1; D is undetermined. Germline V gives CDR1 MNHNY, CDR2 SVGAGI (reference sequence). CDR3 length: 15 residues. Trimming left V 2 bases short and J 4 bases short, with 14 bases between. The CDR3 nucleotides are TGTGCCAGCAGTTACGAACCCAACTTTGGCACTGAAGCTTTCTTT. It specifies CASSYEPNFGTEAFF.

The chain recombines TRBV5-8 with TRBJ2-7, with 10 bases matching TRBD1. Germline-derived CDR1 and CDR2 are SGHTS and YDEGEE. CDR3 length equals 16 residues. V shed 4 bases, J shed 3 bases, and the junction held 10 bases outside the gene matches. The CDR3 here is CASSRLGGQGYYEQYF. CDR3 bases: TGTGCCAGCAGCCGACTTGGGGGACAGGGGTACTACGAGCAGTACTTC.